The sequence of this TCR beta chain was determined in a study of blood T cell repertoires in COVID-19. Study information: The analysed material was cDNA or gDNA that came from T cells, B-cell-depleted T cells, or PBMCs.

Germline CDR1 and CDR2: MDHEN and SYDVKM. Trimming took 10 bases from V and 1 from J, leaving 23 bases between them. This CDR3 contains 18 residues. There are a few counts of this clone. Clones were read by immunoSEQ multiplex PCR, and TCRdb kept only the in-frame ones, dropping some. The sample holds about 520,000 clones, 80% to 90% seen once. The sequenced material came from peripheral blood. The V gene is TRBV28, the J gene TRBJ1-6, with a possible D match to TRBD1 (5 bases). This receptor was obtained from a human donor in a cohort sampled during active COVID-19. Written as DNA, the CDR3 is TGTGCCACCATGGAGGCAGGGACTGTGGCGTCCTATAATTCACCCCTCCACTTT. This encodes CATMEAGTVASYNSPLHF.